The 29 T cell receptor beta chains reported below all come from one sample, sequenced in a study of OX40 agonist ivuxolimab in advanced cancers. Method: immunoSEQ multiplex PCR; TCRdb's copy keeps in-frame clones and lacks some. The data contain about 81,000 clones, 85% to 95% of them seen just once; the ten biggest clones take up approximately 15%. The sample here was CD4+ or CD8+ T cells sorted from blood, taken in a trial of the OX40 agonist ivuxolimab. Source of these receptors: an adult with an advanced solid tumor such as melanoma, head and neck, liver or kidney cancer.

The gene calls are TRBV30 and TRBJ2-3; D remains ambiguous. This CDR3 spans 14 amino acids. Trimming stripped 3 bases from V and 7 bases from J, with 17 bases between. Germline CDR1 is GTSNPN and CDR2 is SVGIG (reference sequence). CDR3 bases: TGTGCCTGGAGCCCCCTGAACTTCGGGCATACGCAGTATTTT. Amino acids: CAWSPLNFGHTQYF.

This chain uses TRBV20-1 with TRBJ2-1; possible D gene TRBD2, 5 bases. Germline V gene lookup returns CDR1 DFQATT and CDR2 SNEGSKA (reference sequence). Trimming left V 0 bases short and J 10 bases short, with 7 bases between. The CDR3 is 11 amino acids. CDR3 sequence reads: CSARDRGEQFF. The CDR3 DNA is TGCAGTGCTAGAGATCGCGGGGAGCAGTTCTTC.

V usage is TRBV7-3 and J usage is TRBJ2-5; D gene uncertain. Trimming removed 0 bases at V and 5 bases at J, with 13 bases between. Germline CDR1 SGHTA, CDR2 FQGTGA. The CDR3 spans 15 residues. CDR3 loop: CASSLTPSPRETQYF. In DNA form, the CDR3 reads TGTGCCAGCAGCTTAACGCCGTCACCCAGGGAGACCCAGTACTTC.

V gene TRBV9 combines with J gene TRBJ2-3, with TRBD2 matching 8 bases. After removal of 5 bases from V and 0 bases from J, the junction contained 5 bases not matched to a gene. There are 15 residues in the CDR3. Per the germline V gene, CDR1 is SGDLS and CDR2 is YYNGEE. The DNA for the CDR3 is TGTGCCAGCAGGGCCACTAGCGGCAGCACAGATACGCAGTATTTT. Amino acid sequence: CASRATSGSTDTQYF.

Concerning this clone: Additional DNA sequences in this sample encode the identical CDR3. This chain links TRBV5-6 with TRBJ2-1; 8 bases map to TRBD1. The J segment lost 6 bases and the V segment lost 2 bases, leaving 1 base of the junction unmatched. The CDR3 has 13 amino acids. Per germline, CDR1 SGHDT and CDR2 YYEEEE. DNA for the CDR3: TGTGCCAGCAGCTTCACAGGGGGCAATGAGCAGTTCTTC. It encodes CASSFTGGNEQFF.

The chain links TRBV9 to TRBJ2-3, with D perhaps given as TRBD1 or TRBD2 (6 bases each). The CDR3 spans 17 residues. V was trimmed by 2 bases and J by 4 bases, leaving 20 bases between them. Germline loops: CDR1 SGDLS, CDR2 YYNGEE. The CDR3 nucleotides are TGTGCCAGCAGCGTTAGAAGTGGCAGGGGACTTTCAGATACGCAGTATTTT. The encoded protein is CASSVRSGRGLSDTQYF. Supplemented by reference TRBV9 and TRBJ2-3, the full variable domain reads DSGVTQTPKHLITATGQRVTLRCSPRSGDLSVYWYQQSLDQGLQFLIQYYNGEERAKGNILERFSAQQFPDLHSELNLSSLELGDSALYFCASSVRSGRGLSDTQYFGPGTRLTVL.

The chain uses TRBV19 and TRBJ2-1; no reliable D call. The ends were cut back, 4 bases at V and 8 bases at J, with 21 bases in the middle. Germline lookup yields CDR1 LNHDA and CDR2 SQIVND (reference sequence). The CDR3 is made up of 16 amino acids. The CDR3: CASSRLELGPLDEQFF. For the CDR3, the DNA is TGTGCCAGTAGTAGGTTAGAGTTAGGGCCGCTGGATGAGCAGTTCTTC.

The rearrangement joins TRBV27 to TRBJ2-7; TRBD2 agrees at 9 bases. Looked up from germline, CDR1 is MNHEY and CDR2 is SMNVEV (reference sequence). The CDR3 has 15 amino acids. Trimming removed 6 bases from V and 0 bases from J; junction bases left unmatched: 6. Written as DNA, the CDR3 is TGTGCCAGCAGACGCACGACTAGCGGCTCCTACGAGCAGTACTTC. Protein: CASRRTTSGSYEQYF.

This chain uses TRBV28 with TRBJ1-2; D gene uncertain. The V and J ends lost 5 bases and 5 bases respectively, with 12 bases between them. The CDR3 loop spans 13 amino acids. Germline assignment: CDR1 MDHEN and CDR2 SYDVKM. The CDR3 DNA follows: TGTGCCAGCAGTCCCCGTTTTGTATATGGCTACACCTTC. Protein: CASSPRFVYGYTF.

The J gene is TRBJ1-1, the V gene TRBV30; D gene unclear. Germline values: CDR1 GTSNPN, CDR2 SVGIG (reference sequence). The CDR3 covers 12 residues. Trimming left V 1 base short and J 1 base short, with 4 bases between. The CDR3 protein is CAWSAGNTEAFF. The CDR3 DNA follows: TGTGCCTGGAGTGCCGGGAACACTGAAGCTTTCTTT.

The rearrangement uses TRBV27 and TRBJ2-1; D is ambiguous. With 0 bases removed from V and 6 bases from J, the gap between germline ends came to 12 bases. Looked up from germline, CDR1 is MNHEY and CDR2 is SMNVEV (reference sequence). This CDR3 is 15 amino acids long. The CDR3 is CASSLSVTIFNEQFF. In DNA form, the CDR3 reads TGTGCCAGCAGTTTATCGGTCACAATTTTCAATGAGCAGTTCTTC.

This clone came up once. The genes are TRBV7-9 and TRBJ1-4; unclear D gene. In germline, CDR1 is SEHNR, CDR2 FQNEAQ (reference sequence). The CDR3 runs 16 residues. The germline V and J ends were trimmed by 5 bases and 0 bases, with 13 bases remaining between them. The CDR3 nucleotides are TGTGCCAGCAGCCCGTCCCTCGGGGCAACTAATGAAAAACTGTTTTTT. This encodes CASSPSLGATNEKLFF.

The chain is built from TRBV6-5 and TRBJ1-1; D ambiguous. Germline lookup yields CDR1 MNHEY and CDR2 SVGAGI. Trimming shortened V by 4 bases and J by 4 bases, and 4 bases separated the two germline ends. The CDR3 sequence is 11 residues long. CDR3 sequence reads: CASSWGTEAFF. In DNA, the CDR3 is TGTGCCAGCAGTTGGGGCACTGAAGCTTTCTTT.

CDR3 coding DNA: TGTGCCAGCAGTTTACGAGGGACGTATAGCAATCAGCCCCAGCATTTT. Its protein product is CASSLRGTYSNQPQHF. The chain has TRBV28 and TRBJ1-5, with D maybe TRBD1 (5 bases). Germline V lookup: CDR1 MDHEN, CDR2 SYDVKM. This CDR3 comprises 16 residues. V was shortened by 2 bases and J by 0 bases, with 11 bases between the two germline ends.

The chain is built from TRBV19 and TRBJ2-5, with 7 positions matching TRBD1. The CDR3 is 15 residues long. V lost 4 bases to trimming and J lost 7 bases; unmatched junction nucleotides: 12. Germline lookup yields CDR1 LNHDA and CDR2 SQIVND (reference sequence). The CDR3 nucleotides are TGTGCCAGTAGTAGCTACGACAGGGTTGAAGGGACCCAGTACTTC. It translates to CASSSYDRVEGTQYF.

V usage is TRBV6-1 and J usage is TRBJ1-6; 8 nucleotides align to TRBD1. The CDR3 length is 15 residues. Germline V gene lookup returns CDR1 MNHNS and CDR2 SASEGT. V gave up 4 bases and J gave up 11 bases; unmatched junction bases: 10. CDR3 amino acids: CASSAVTGELPPLHF. The CDR3 bases are TGTGCCAGCAGTGCCGTGACAGGGGAGCTTCCACCCCTCCACTTT.

The chain links TRBV27 to TRBJ2-7; D is ambiguous. V dropped 4 bases and J dropped 2 bases, with 18 bases sitting between them. CDR3 length: 16 residues. CDR1 is MNHEY, CDR2 SMNVEV, per germline (reference sequence). CDR3 coding DNA: TGTGCCAGCAGTTCGACCTTCAGCGACCTTGCCTACGAGCAGTACTTC. This codes for CASSSTFSDLAYEQYF.

The chain combines TRBV5-1 with TRBJ2-7, with 8 bases identical to TRBD1. The germline V gene has CDR1 SGHRS and CDR2 YFSETQ. J was trimmed by 1 base and V by 0 bases; bases with no gene match: 9. CDR3 size: 17 residues. The CDR3 protein is CASSLAGSDRGSYEQYF. The CDR3 DNA is TGCGCCAGCAGCTTGGCCGGAAGTGACAGGGGATCCTACGAGCAGTACTTC.

The chain employs TRBV6-5 and TRBJ2-5; D remains ambiguous. The germline V and J ends were trimmed by 0 bases and 3 bases, with 8 bases remaining between them. The CDR3 sequence is 14 residues long. Germline V gene sequence: CDR1 MNHEY, CDR2 SVGAGI. The CDR3 nucleotides are TGTGCCAGCAGTTACTCGATTGCGGAAGAGACCCAGTACTTC. Translating it yields CASSYSIAEETQYF.

The chain has TRBV4-3 and TRBJ2-2; D is possibly TRBD2 (5 bases). The CDR3 covers 14 residues. Germline CDR1 is LGHNA and CDR2 is YSLEER. Trimming cost V 0 bases and J 7 bases, with 9 bases left between them. CDR3 amino acids: CASSQDQADGELFF. For the CDR3, the DNA is TGCGCCAGCAGCCAAGATCAAGCGGACGGGGAGCTGTTTTTT.

The chain uses TRBV28 and TRBJ2-7; D is perhaps TRBD2 (7 bases). This CDR3 spans 13 amino acids. V was shortened by 1 base and J by 7 bases, with 11 bases between the two germline ends. From germline, CDR1 is MDHEN and CDR2 SYDVKM. The CDR3 here is CASSLLGRGEQYF. CDR3 DNA sequence: TGTGCCAGCAGTTTATTGGGGAGGGGGGAGCAGTACTTC. Variable domain in full (rest from reference TRBV28 and TRBJ2-7): DVKVTQSSRYLVKRTGEKVFLECVQDMDHENMFWYRQDPGLGLRLIYFSYDVKMKEKGDIPEGYSVSREKKERFSLILESASTNQTSMYLCASSLLGRGEQYFGPGTRLTVT.

CDR3 amino acids: CASSQPGLASEQYF. Written as DNA, the CDR3 is TGTGCCAGCAGTCAACCCGGACTAGCCTCCGAGCAGTACTTC. This rearrangement joins TRBV2 to TRBJ2-7; 8 positions match TRBD2. J lost 6 bases, V lost 5 bases, and 9 bases had no gene match. CDR1 is SNHLY and CDR2 is FYNNEI in the germline V gene. The CDR3 totals 14 residues.

The chain combines TRBV6-1 with TRBJ2-7; a weak D match, TRBD2 (5 bases). CDR1 and CDR2 from the germline V gene are MNHNS and SASEGT. Between the trimmed V and J ends, which lost 1 base and 5 bases, there was a span of 9 bases. There are 13 residues in the CDR3. In DNA form, the CDR3 reads TGTGCCAGCAGTGAAGGGATGGGAGACGAGCAGTACTTC. Amino acid sequence: CASSEGMGDEQYF.

This clone was seen once. The chain has TRBV15 and TRBJ2-1; no definite D call. Germline V gene lookup returns CDR1 LNHNV and CDR2 YYDKDF (reference sequence). There are 16 residues in the CDR3. V shed 0 bases and J shed 2 bases, with 11 bases lying between them. CDR3 coding DNA: TGTGCCACCAGCAGAGATGGGCGCAGAGCCTACAATGAGCAGTTCTTC. Its translation: CATSRDGRRAYNEQFF.

The rearrangement uses TRBV25-1 and TRBJ2-5; D possibly matches TRBD1 or TRBD2 (5 bases each). CDR3 size: 15 residues. The germline gives CDR1 MGHDK, CDR2 SYGVNS. Deletions cut 3 bases from V and 4 bases from J, with 15 bases between. The CDR3 region has the DNA TGTGCCAGCAGTGACGTCCGGGACCCTTTAGAGACCCAGTACTTC. It translates to CASSDVRDPLETQYF.

The chain recombines TRBV4-3 with TRBJ2-7; the D is unclear. This CDR3 is 16 amino acids long. The germline V gene encodes CDR1 LGHNA and CDR2 YSLEER. V was cut by 4 bases and J by 0 bases, with 16 bases left in between. The CDR3 is CASSPSGIVSSYEQYF. The CDR3 DNA is TGCGCCAGCAGCCCCTCTGGGATTGTGAGCTCCTACGAGCAGTACTTC.

V usage is TRBV5-4 and J usage is TRBJ2-5; TRBD2 is a possible D gene (6 bases). This CDR3 has 16 residues. Germline-derived CDR1 and CDR2 are SGHNT and YYREEE (reference sequence). V shed 4 bases and J shed 0 bases, with 16 bases lying between them. The CDR3 protein is CASSPGLALYQETQYF. The CDR3 bases are TGTGCCAGCAGCCCGGGCCTAGCGCTGTACCAAGAGACCCAGTACTTC.

J is TRBJ2-7 and V is TRBV7-2, with TRBD2 identical over 13 bases. With V trimmed by 4 bases and J by 1 base, 7 bases remained unmatched. The CDR3 runs to 17 residues. Per the germline V gene, CDR1 is SGHTA and CDR2 is FQGNSA. CDR3 sequence reads: CASSYGLAGARSYEQYF. For the CDR3, the DNA is TGTGCCAGCAGCTACGGACTAGCGGGGGCCCGGTCCTACGAGCAGTACTTC.

V and J are TRBV7-9 and TRBJ2-7; the match to TRBD1 covers 9 bases. Germline lookup yields CDR1 SEHNR and CDR2 FQNEAQ (reference sequence). V trimming: 5 bases; J trimming: 9 bases; junction bases outside the gene matches: 17. The CDR3 contains 16 residues. The CDR3 nucleotides read TGTGCCAGCAGCCCCCGCCAGTGGACAGGGGTTTTAGGGCAGTACTTC. Its protein is CASSPRQWTGVLGQYF.